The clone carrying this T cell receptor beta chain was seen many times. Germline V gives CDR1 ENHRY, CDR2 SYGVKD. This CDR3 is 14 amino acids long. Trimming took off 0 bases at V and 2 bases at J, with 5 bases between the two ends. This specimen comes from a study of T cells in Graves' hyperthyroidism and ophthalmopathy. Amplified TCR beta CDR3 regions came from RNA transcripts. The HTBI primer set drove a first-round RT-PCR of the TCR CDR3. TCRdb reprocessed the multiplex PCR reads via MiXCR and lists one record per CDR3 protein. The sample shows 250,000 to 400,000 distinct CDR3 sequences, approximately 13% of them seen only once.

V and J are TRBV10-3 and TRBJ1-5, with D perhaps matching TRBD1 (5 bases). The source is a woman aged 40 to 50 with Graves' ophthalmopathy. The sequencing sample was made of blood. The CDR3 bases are TGTGCCATCAGTGAGTCGACAGGCAATCAGCCCCAGCATTTT. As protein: CAISESTGNQPQHF.